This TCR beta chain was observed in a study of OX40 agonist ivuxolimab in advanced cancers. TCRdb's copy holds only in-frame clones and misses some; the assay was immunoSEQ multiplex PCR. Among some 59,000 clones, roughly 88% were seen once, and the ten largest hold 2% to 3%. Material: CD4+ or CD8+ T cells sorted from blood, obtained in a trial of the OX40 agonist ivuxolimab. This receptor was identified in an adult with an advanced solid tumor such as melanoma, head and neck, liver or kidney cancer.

The CDR3 nucleotides are TGTGCCAGCAGTTGGCAGGGGGCGAATGAGGAAAAACTGTTTTTT. Amino acid sequence: CASSWQGANEEKLFF. The V call is TRBV6-6, the J call TRBJ1-4, with 8 bases that match TRBD1. The ends lost 4 bases at V and 8 bases at J; junction bases unmatched: 9. The CDR3 is made up of 15 amino acids. The V gene's germline CDR1 is MNHNY and CDR2 SVGAGI (reference sequence).